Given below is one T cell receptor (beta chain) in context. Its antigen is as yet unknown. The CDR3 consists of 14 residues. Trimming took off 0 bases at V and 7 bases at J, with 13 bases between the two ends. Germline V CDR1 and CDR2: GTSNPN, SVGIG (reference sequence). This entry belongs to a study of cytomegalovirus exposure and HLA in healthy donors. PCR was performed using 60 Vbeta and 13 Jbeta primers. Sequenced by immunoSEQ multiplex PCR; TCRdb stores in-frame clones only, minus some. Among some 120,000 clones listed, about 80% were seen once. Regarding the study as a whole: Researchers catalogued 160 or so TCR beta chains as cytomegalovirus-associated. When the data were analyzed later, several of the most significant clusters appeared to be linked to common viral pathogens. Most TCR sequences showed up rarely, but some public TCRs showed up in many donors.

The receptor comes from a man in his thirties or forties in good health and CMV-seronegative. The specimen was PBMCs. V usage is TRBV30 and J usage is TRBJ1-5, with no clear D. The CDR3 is CAWSVWADQQPQHF. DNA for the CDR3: TGTGCCTGGAGTGTATGGGCAGACCAACAGCCCCAGCATTTT.